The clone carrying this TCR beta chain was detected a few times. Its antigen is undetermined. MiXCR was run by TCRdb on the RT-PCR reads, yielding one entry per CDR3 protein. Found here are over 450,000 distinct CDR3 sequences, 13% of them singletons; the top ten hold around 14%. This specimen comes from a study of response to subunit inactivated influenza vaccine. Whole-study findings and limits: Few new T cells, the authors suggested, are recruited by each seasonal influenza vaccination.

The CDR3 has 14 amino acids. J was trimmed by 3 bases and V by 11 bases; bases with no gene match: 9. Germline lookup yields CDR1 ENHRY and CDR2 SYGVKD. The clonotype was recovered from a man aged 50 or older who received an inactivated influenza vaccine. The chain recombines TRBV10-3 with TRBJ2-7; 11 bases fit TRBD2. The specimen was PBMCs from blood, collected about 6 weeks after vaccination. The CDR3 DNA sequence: TGTGCCGTTGGGACTAGCGGAGGCCTCTACGAGCAGTACTTC. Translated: CAVGTSGGLYEQYF.